This T cell receptor (beta chain) is drawn from a study of blood T cell repertoires in COVID-19. The CDR3 runs 15 residues. Germline V gene sequence: CDR1 SGHAT, CDR2 FQNNGV. V lost 5 bases to trimming and J lost 3 bases; unmatched junction nucleotides: 9. Sequencing used immunoSEQ multiplex PCR; TCRdb keeps in-frame clones, though not all of them. The table lists some 29,000 clones, 80% to 90% of them singletons. The sample consisted of peripheral blood. The chain couples TRBV11-2 to TRBJ1-1; 7 bases are shared with TRBD1. The TCR originated in a human donor in a cohort sampled during active COVID-19. In DNA form, the CDR3 reads TGTGCCAGCAGCACTCCCAGGGGGTCGTACACTGAAGCTTTCTTT. Protein: CASSTPRGSYTEAFF.